The 25 T cell receptor beta chains reported below all come from one sample, sequenced in a study of T cell changes during pregnancy in multiple sclerosis. Sequencing used immunoSEQ multiplex PCR; TCRdb keeps in-frame clones, though not all of them. Among about 40,000 clones, about 92% were seen once, and the ten largest hold about 8%. Sequencing was performed on CD8+ T cells from peripheral blood mononuclear cells, taken in the third trimester of pregnancy. These TCRs come from a female donor with multiple sclerosis, enrolled in a pregnancy study.

The chain links TRBV29-1 to TRBJ2-3, with 9 bases matching TRBD1. The V gene end was trimmed by 3 bases and the J gene end by 4 bases; junction bases not matched to a gene: 8. The CDR3 length is 15 residues. In germline, CDR1 is SQVTM, CDR2 ANQGSEA. DNA of the CDR3: TGCAGCGTTGAGGGGGGGACAGGGAATCCAGATACGCAGTATTTT. Translating it yields CSVEGGTGNPDTQYF.

V is TRBV2 and J is TRBJ2-1; 7 bases agree with TRBD1. The trim removed 4 bases at V and 2 bases at J, leaving 5 bases unmatched. This CDR3 region has 15 residues. CDR1 and CDR2 from the germline V gene are SNHLY and FYNNEI. CDR3 nucleotides: TGTGCCAGCAGTGCCACAGGGGACCCCTACAATGAGCAGTTCTTC. This encodes CASSATGDPYNEQFF.

This clone appeared a single time. This chain uses TRBV27 with TRBJ1-1; 8 bases agree with TRBD1. The CDR3 has 14 residues. Per germline, CDR1 MNHEY and CDR2 SMNVEV (reference sequence). V shed 2 bases, J shed 5 bases, and the junction held 4 bases outside the gene matches. CDR3 bases: TGTGCCAGCAGTTTAACAGGGGGTATTACTGAAGCTTTCTTT. The encoded protein is CASSLTGGITEAFF.

The V and J genes are TRBV7-9 and TRBJ2-7; a possible D gene is TRBD2 (5 bases). The germline V gene encodes CDR1 SEHNR and CDR2 FQNEAQ (reference sequence). The CDR3 covers 12 residues. Between the trimmed V and J ends, which lost 6 bases and 2 bases, there was a span of 8 bases. The CDR3 sequence: CASRGDPYEQYF. The CDR3 coding sequence is TGTGCCAGCAGGGGAGACCCCTACGAGCAGTACTTC.

The chain couples TRBV5-4 to TRBJ1-2, with 10 bases identical to TRBD1. This CDR3 region has 16 residues. Germline-derived CDR1 and CDR2 are SGHNT and YYREEE (reference sequence). The trim removed 5 bases at V and 5 bases at J, leaving 12 bases unmatched. For the CDR3, the DNA is TGTGCCAGCAGGGGGACAGGGGAGTCGGGGGCTTATGGCTACACCTTC. This gives the protein CASRGTGESGAYGYTF.

This chain links TRBV7-8 with TRBJ2-3; D may be TRBD2 (6 bases). Germline CDR1 is SGHVS and CDR2 is FQNEAQ. The CDR3 consists of 17 residues. V was cut by 1 base and J by 0 bases, with 14 bases left in between. The chain's CDR3 is CASSLGTSSASTDTQYF. The CDR3 DNA sequence: TGTGCCAGCAGCTTAGGAACTAGCAGTGCTAGCACAGATACGCAGTATTTT.

The J gene is TRBJ2-3, the V gene TRBV6-5; the match to TRBD1 covers 7 bases. Germline trimming cut 6 bases from V and 6 bases from J; bases unmatched to any gene: 9. Germline-derived CDR1 and CDR2 are MNHEY and SVGAGI. The CDR3 is made up of 14 amino acids. The CDR3 DNA follows: TGTGCCAGCAGCAGAACAGGGGAAAGCGATACGCAGTATTTT. Protein: CASSRTGESDTQYF.

The gene calls are TRBV11-2 and TRBJ2-3, with 7 bases lining up with TRBD2. V dropped 4 bases and J dropped 0; count of bases not matched to a gene: 4. The germline V gene has CDR1 SGHAT and CDR2 FQNNGV. The CDR3 loop spans 15 amino acids. This chain's CDR3 is CASSSTGGSTDTQYF. Here the CDR3 DNA reads TGTGCCAGCAGCTCAACGGGGGGAAGCACAGATACGCAGTATTTT. The full variable domain, with the rest looked up from reference TRBV11-2 and TRBJ2-3, is EAGVAQSPRYKIIEKRQSVAFWCNPISGHATLYWYQQILGQGPKLLIQFQNNGVVDDSQLPKDRFSAERLKGVDSTLKIQPAKLEDSAVYLCASSSTGGSTDTQYFGPGTRLTVL.

This chain links TRBV9 with TRBJ1-3; D gene ambiguous. Between the trimmed V and J ends, which lost 3 bases and 0 bases, there was a span of 10 bases. The CDR3 extends over 15 amino acids. CDR1 is SGDLS and CDR2 is YYNGEE in the germline V gene. This CDR3 is CASSARPNSGNTIYF. As DNA, the CDR3 is TGTGCCAGCAGCGCGCGGCCGAACTCTGGAAACACCATATATTTT.

The J gene is TRBJ2-1, the V gene TRBV6-5; weak D call: TRBD1 (6 bases). CDR1 is MNHEY, CDR2 SVGAGI, per germline. This CDR3 spans 15 amino acids. V lost 4 bases to trimming and J lost 1 base, with 11 bases between them. The CDR3 coding sequence is TGTGCCAGCAGTTTTACAGGGCCTTCCTACAATGAGCAGTTCTTC. Translating it yields CASSFTGPSYNEQFF.

The sample holds one count of this clone. J is TRBJ2-2 and V is TRBV6-1; D perhaps matches TRBD2 (5 bases). V lost 6 bases and J 0 bases, leaving 8 bases between the germline ends. The CDR3 consists of 14 residues. Per the germline V gene, CDR1 is MNHNS and CDR2 is SASEGT. The CDR3 is CASRNSANTGELFF. The CDR3 DNA reads TGTGCCAGCAGAAATAGCGCGAACACCGGGGAGCTGTTTTTT.

The CDR3 loop is CASREDRAIGDEQYF. CDR3 bases: TGTGCCAGCAGGGAGGACAGGGCGATCGGCGACGAGCAGTACTTC. The chain couples TRBV2 to TRBJ2-7; 8 bases line up with TRBD1. This CDR3 comprises 15 residues. Trimming at V came to 6 bases and at J to 5 bases, leaving 12 bases not matched to a gene. CDR1 and CDR2 (germline): SNHLY, FYNNEI.

The rearrangement uses TRBV2 and TRBJ1-1; 7 bases agree with TRBD1. The CDR3 runs 15 residues. V dropped 6 bases and J dropped 0; count of bases not matched to a gene: 7. Germline V gene sequence: CDR1 SNHLY, CDR2 FYNNEI. CDR3 protein: CASRDTTGMNTEAFF. The CDR3 DNA follows: TGTGCCAGCAGAGACACGACAGGGATGAACACTGAAGCTTTCTTT.

The gene calls are TRBV16 and TRBJ2-7; D remains unclear. Germline V gene data show CDR1 as KGHSY and CDR2 as FQNENV. Deletions cut 2 bases from V and 0 bases from J, with 8 bases between. The CDR3 consists of 14 residues. The chain's CDR3 is CASSQGQHSYEQYF. CDR3 nucleotides: TGTGCCAGCAGCCAAGGGCAGCACTCCTACGAGCAGTACTTC.

In DNA form, the CDR3 reads TGTGCCAGCAGCGTAGAAGGATGGGGAGACCAAGAGACCCAGTACTTC. It specifies CASSVEGWGDQETQYF. The chain is built from TRBV9 and TRBJ2-5, with a tentative D call TRBD2 (5 bases). CDR3 length: 16 residues. V was clipped by 0 bases and J by 0 bases, with 12 bases between them. CDR1 is SGDLS, CDR2 YYNGEE, per germline.

The chain has TRBV13 and TRBJ2-4, with TRBD1 identical over 11 bases. Germline V lookup: CDR1 PRHDT, CDR2 FYEKMQ (reference sequence). This CDR3 region has 15 residues. J was trimmed by 5 bases and V by 4 bases; bases with no gene match: 4. The CDR3 region has the DNA TGTGCCAGCAGCTCCGGGGGACAGGGGGAAAACATTCAGTACTTC. Translated, it gives CASSSGGQGENIQYF. Combining the CDR3 with reference TRBV13 and TRBJ2-4 gives the whole variable domain AAGVIQSPRHLIKEKRETATLKCYPIPRHDTVYWYQQGPGQDPQFLISFYEKMQSDKGSIPDRFSAQQFSDYHSELNMSSLELGDSALYFCASSSGGQGENIQYFGAGTRLSVL.

This sequence joins TRBV5-4 and TRBJ1-6; 11 bases line up with TRBD1. Germline CDR1 and CDR2: SGHNT and YYREEE (reference sequence). J was trimmed by 3 bases and V by 4 bases; bases with no gene match: 6. This CDR3 is built from 17 residues. Written as DNA, the CDR3 is TGTGCCAGCAGCCTGGACAGGGGGCTATACTATAATTCACCCCTCCACTTT. Translated: CASSLDRGLYYNSPLHF.

The sample holds a few counts of this clone. This chain links TRBV6-1 with TRBJ1-5, with 7 bases aligning to TRBD1. The germline V gene has CDR1 MNHNS and CDR2 SASEGT. V trimming: 1 base; J trimming: 7 bases; junction bases outside the gene matches: 10. CDR3 length: 16 residues. The CDR3 loop reads CASSEVPAGGRQPQHF. CDR3 sequence (DNA): TGTGCCAGCAGTGAAGTTCCGGCAGGGGGGCGGCAGCCCCAGCATTTT.

V is TRBV13 and J is TRBJ2-5, with D perhaps TRBD1 (7 bases). The CDR3 totals 19 residues. The germline V gene has CDR1 PRHDT and CDR2 FYEKMQ (reference sequence). V was trimmed by 0 bases and J by 5 bases, leaving 25 bases between them. The CDR3 here is CASSLGPDNEEGARETQYF. DNA for the CDR3: TGTGCCAGCAGCTTAGGTCCCGATAACGAGGAGGGGGCTCGGGAGACCCAGTACTTC.

The gene calls are TRBV9 and TRBJ2-1, with D perhaps matching TRBD1 (5 bases). V was trimmed by 3 bases and J by 5 bases, leaving 15 bases between them. The CDR3 contains 15 residues. Germline-derived CDR1 and CDR2 are SGDLS and YYNGEE. This chain's CDR3 is CASSGDREAHNEQFF. The CDR3 DNA is TGTGCCAGCAGCGGAGACAGAGAGGCTCACAATGAGCAGTTCTTC.

V usage is TRBV4-1 and J usage is TRBJ1-6; D is possibly TRBD1 (5 bases). Germline V gene lookup returns CDR1 MGHRA and CDR2 YSYEKL. This CDR3 spans 18 amino acids. V was shortened by 3 bases and J by 8 bases, with 23 bases between the two germline ends. The DNA for the CDR3 is TGCGCCAGCAGCCAGGTCTCGAATCAGGGAAGCCAGCATTCACCCCTCCACTTT. Residues: CASSQVSNQGSQHSPLHF.

The chain couples TRBV19 to TRBJ1-1; 7 bases are shared with TRBD1. The CDR3 has 12 residues. From germline, CDR1 is LNHDA and CDR2 SQIVND (reference sequence). Trimming took 3 bases from V and 10 from J; bases not matched to a gene: 5. The CDR3: CASSIGTVGAFF. The DNA for the CDR3 is TGTGCCAGTAGTATTGGGACAGTCGGAGCTTTCTTT.

This clone has just a few counts. The gene calls are TRBV7-8 and TRBJ1-5, with D uncertain. The germline CDR1 and CDR2 sequences are SGHVS and FQNEAQ. Between the trimmed V and J ends, which lost 1 base and 0 bases, there was a span of 7 bases. CDR3 length: 15 amino acids. The CDR3 sequence: CASSLVPDSNQPQHF. The DNA of the CDR3 is TGTGCCAGCAGCTTAGTACCAGATAGCAATCAGCCCCAGCATTTT.

The CDR3, as DNA: TGTGCTAGTGGTTTGGCCCGGGACAGGGGTAGCAATCAGCCCCAGCATTTT. Amino acid sequence: CASGLARDRGSNQPQHF. The chain has TRBV12-5 and TRBJ1-5; 10 bases are shared with TRBD1. V trimming: 1 base; J trimming: 0 bases; junction bases outside the gene matches: 3. This CDR3 comprises 17 residues. Germline lookup yields CDR1 LGHNT and CDR2 FRNRAP.

The chain joins TRBV2 to TRBJ2-7; D gene unclear. Germline-derived CDR1 and CDR2 are SNHLY and FYNNEI. CDR3 length equals 13 residues. V was trimmed by 0 bases and J by 3 bases, leaving 6 bases between them. The CDR3 is CASSEARNYEQYF. Here the CDR3 DNA reads TGTGCCAGCAGTGAAGCGCGGAACTACGAGCAGTACTTC. Complete variable domain (other parts from reference TRBV2 and TRBJ2-7): EPEVTQTPSHQVTQMGQEVILRCVPISNHLYFYWYRQILGQKVEFLVSFYNNEISEKSEIFDDQFSVERPDGSNFTLKIRSTKLEDSAMYFCASSEARNYEQYFGPGTRLTVT.